These T cell receptor beta chains were read from a single sample in a study of patients with pleural tuberculosis. One entry per CDR3 protein, called by TCRdb with MiXCR from the reads. This table holds approximately 50,000 distinct CDR3 sequences, about 7.3% found once. The receptors were sampled from a human donor with pleural tuberculosis. The CDR3 runs from the conserved cysteine through the conserved F or W. A D gene is named only where the DNA matches it firmly. Size is omitted from some rows. Given values are once, few, many or a class for expanded clones.

size: -; V: TRBV6-1; J: TRBJ2-1; D: -; CDR3: CASSGGGNEQFF
size: many; V: TRBV20-1; J: TRBJ1-5; D: -; CDR3: CSARDSNQPQHF
size: many; V: TRBV3-1; J: TRBJ2-7; D: -; CDR3: CASSQDMYGFYEQYF
size: many; V: TRBV27; J: TRBJ2-1; D: -; CDR3: CASSLFGNEQFF
size: -; V: TRBV28; J: TRBJ2-1; D: -; CDR3: CASSFLGRQETQFF
size: many; V: TRBV12-3/TRBV12-4; J: TRBJ1-6; D: -; CDR3: CASRTGGSGDSPLHF
size: many; V: TRBV4-1; J: TRBJ2-3; D: TRBD1; CDR3: CASSQGDRLADTQYF
size: many; V: TRBV6-2/TRBV6-3; J: TRBJ1-6; D: -; CDR3: CASSYRGVKSPLHF
size: many; V: TRBV12-3/TRBV12-4; J: TRBJ1-2; D: -; CDR3: CASSPLPGPYGYTF
size: many; V: TRBV20-1; J: TRBJ2-5; D: TRBD1; CDR3: CSARGGGQHQETQYF
size: many; V: TRBV2; J: TRBJ2-3; D: -; CDR3: CASSAEGDTQYF
size: many; V: TRBV7-2; J: TRBJ2-1; D: -; CDR3: CASSLDRQFF
size: -; V: TRBV12-3/TRBV12-4; J: TRBJ1-1; D: -; CDR3: CASSFGASTEAFF
size: few; V: TRBV5-1; J: TRBJ1-6; D: -; CDR3: CASHQGNNSPLHF
size: many; V: TRBV4-1; J: TRBJ1-5; D: -; CDR3: CASSQDFSSSPQHF
size: many; V: TRBV11-2; J: TRBJ2-2; D: TRBD1; CDR3: CASAGQGYTGELFF
size: many; V: TRBV10-2; J: TRBJ2-3; D: -; CDR3: CASRQETDTQYF
size: many; V: TRBV4-1; J: TRBJ1-4; D: -; CDR3: CASSQRNALNEKLFF
size: many; V: TRBV11-2; J: TRBJ2-3; D: -; CDR3: CASTRADFSTDTQYF
size: many; V: TRBV6-1; J: TRBJ1-1; D: -; CDR3: CASVQGPNTEAFF
size: many; V: TRBV25-1; J: TRBJ2-1; D: TRBD2; CDR3: CASSNKKPGLAGGEQFF
size: many; V: TRBV11-1; J: TRBJ2-5; D: -; CDR3: CASSFTRGGETQYF
size: many; V: TRBV24-1; J: TRBJ2-1; D: TRBD2; CDR3: CATSDVAGTYNEQFF
size: many; V: TRBV4-3; J: TRBJ1-1; D: -; CDR3: CASSPSQGNTEAFF
size: many; V: TRBV3-1; J: TRBJ2-5; D: -; CDR3: CASSQDGQGAETQYF
size: -; V: TRBV5-1; J: TRBJ2-5; D: -; CDR3: CASSPASQETQYF
size: few; V: TRBV12-3/TRBV12-4; J: TRBJ2-4; D: TRBD1; CDR3: CASSLTGGADKNIQYF
size: many; V: TRBV4-2; J: TRBJ2-3; D: TRBD1; CDR3: CASSPTGTGADTQYF
size: many; V: TRBV11-1; J: TRBJ1-2; D: -; CDR3: CASSLEGFNYGYTF
size: -; V: TRBV5-1; J: TRBJ2-7; D: -; CDR3: CASSLEAGNEQYF
size: few; V: TRBV20-1; J: TRBJ1-2; D: TRBD1; CDR3: CSARDQGAHLGYTF
size: -; V: TRBV5-1; J: TRBJ1-1; D: TRBD1; CDR3: CASSRGQGGTEAFF
size: many; V: TRBV11-1; J: TRBJ2-7; D: TRBD1; CDR3: CASTGQGESHEQYF
size: many; V: TRBV6-2/TRBV6-3; J: TRBJ1-1; D: -; CDR3: CASSYSKTEAFF
size: many; V: TRBV11-1; J: TRBJ2-3; D: -; CDR3: CASRVRENTQYF
size: many; V: TRBV10-3; J: TRBJ1-2; D: -; CDR3: CAIRTVANYGYTF
size: many; V: TRBV14; J: TRBJ1-1; D: TRBD1; CDR3: CASSPTTGRRNTEAFF
size: many; V: TRBV6-1; J: TRBJ2-5; D: -; CDR3: CASSEWEGPQETQYF
size: many; V: TRBV12-3/TRBV12-4; J: TRBJ2-1; D: TRBD2; CDR3: CASSSSGPEDNEQFF
size: many; V: TRBV6-2/TRBV6-3; J: TRBJ1-1; D: -; CDR3: CASSYSMGQQIMNTEAFF
size: many; V: TRBV19; J: TRBJ2-1; D: -; CDR3: CASGWGDTTYNEQFF
size: many; V: TRBV28; J: TRBJ2-5; D: -; CDR3: CASGRKVTQYF
size: many; V: TRBV28; J: TRBJ2-3; D: TRBD2; CDR3: CASSLWFGGSGTDTQYF
size: many; V: TRBV2; J: TRBJ1-1; D: -; CDR3: CASGPDSTEAFF
size: many; V: TRBV6-1; J: TRBJ2-1; D: TRBD1; CDR3: CASSEHRDRLNEQFF
size: many; V: TRBV7-1; J: TRBJ2-3; D: -; CDR3: CASSSDSGASGDTQYF
size: -; V: TRBV29-1; J: TRBJ2-1; D: TRBD2; CDR3: CSVEASGVYNEQFF
size: many; V: TRBV11-2; J: TRBJ2-7; D: TRBD1; CDR3: CASSLVGTGDHEQYF
size: many; V: TRBV20-1; J: TRBJ2-1; D: TRBD2; CDR3: CSARRLAQNYNEQFF
size: many; V: TRBV20-1; J: TRBJ2-1; D: TRBD2; CDR3: CSATPTSASSYNEQFF